What follows is one T cell receptor beta chain and its context. Its antigen remains unidentified. In TCRdb, the 5' RACE reads were re-called with MiXCR into one record per CDR3 protein. This table holds approximately 530,000 distinct CDR3 sequences, more than 20% found once. The data were obtained in a study of identical twins. Findings and limits, study-wide: Models underestimated out-of-frame TCR alpha sharing in monozygotic twins. Abundant beta clonotypes from cord blood had fewer insertions, unlike memory repertoires, which showed none.

Trimming removed 5 bases at V and 5 bases at J, with 19 bases between. Per the germline V gene, CDR1 is LNHDA and CDR2 is SQIVND (reference sequence). This CDR3 has 16 amino acids. These same data were also listed under a study on yellow fever vaccine responses in identical twins.

The clonotype comes from a woman between 18 and 29 years old in good health. The chain combines TRBV19 with TRBJ1-5; TRBD1 might be the D (5 bases). The sequencing sample was made of CD4+ T cells sorted from blood. DNA for the CDR3: TGTGCCAGTAGTCACGTCCCGACAGTCTCTGATCAGCCCCAGCATTTT. It yields the protein CASSHVPTVSDQPQHF.